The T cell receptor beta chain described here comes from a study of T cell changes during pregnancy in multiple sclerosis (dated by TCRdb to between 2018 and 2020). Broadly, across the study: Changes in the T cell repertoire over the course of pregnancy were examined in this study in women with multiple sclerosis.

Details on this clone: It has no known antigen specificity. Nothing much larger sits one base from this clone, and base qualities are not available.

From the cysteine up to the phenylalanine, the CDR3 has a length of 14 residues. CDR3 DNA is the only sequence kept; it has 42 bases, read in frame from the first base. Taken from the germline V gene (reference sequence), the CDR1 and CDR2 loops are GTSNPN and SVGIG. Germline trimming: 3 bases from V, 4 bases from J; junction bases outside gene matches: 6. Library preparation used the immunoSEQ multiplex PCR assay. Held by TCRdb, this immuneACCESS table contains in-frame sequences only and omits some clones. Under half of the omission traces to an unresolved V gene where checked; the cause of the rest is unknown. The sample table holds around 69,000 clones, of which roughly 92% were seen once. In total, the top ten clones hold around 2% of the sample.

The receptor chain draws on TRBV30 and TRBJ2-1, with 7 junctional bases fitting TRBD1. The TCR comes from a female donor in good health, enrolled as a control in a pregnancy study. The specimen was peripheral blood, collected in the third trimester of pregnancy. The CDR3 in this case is CAWRSGQIYNEQFF. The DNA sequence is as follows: TGTGCCTGGAGGTCGGGACAGATATACAATGAGCAGTTCTTC.